This T cell receptor beta chain is drawn from a study of memory CD4+ T cells and cytomegalovirus serostatus. Study details: Donors were healthy Belgian adults, 10 or so CMV seropositive and fewer than 30 seronegative. Regarding the study as a whole: CD4+ memory repertoires contained about 40% of the roughly 150 reported CMV TCRbeta sequences. A US-trained random forest predicted CMV serostatus with median AUC about 0.92.

Germline CDR1 GTSNPN, CDR2 SVGIG (reference sequence). The CDR3 runs 13 residues. V was cut by 5 bases and J by 2 bases, with 13 bases left in between. Single viable CD3+CD4+CD8-CD45RO+ cells were sorted as the memory CD4+ T cells. After thawing, CD4+ T cells were positively selected. Concerning this clone: The target antigen is unknown.

Measured with immunoSEQ multiplex PCR; TCRdb has only the in-frame clones, and not every one. This sample yields 45,000 to 60,000 clones, of which about 80% are seen a single time; 1.4% belongs to the top ten. The sequence was obtained from an adult in good health and CMV-seropositive. This sequence joins TRBV30 and TRBJ2-7, with TRBD1 as a possible D gene (6 bases). The sequenced sample was memory CD4+ T cells from blood. CDR3 protein: CAWEGAGAYEQYF. The CDR3 nucleotides are TGTGCCTGGGAAGGGGCAGGGGCCTACGAGCAGTACTTC.